These T cell receptor beta chains were read from a single sample in a study of memory CD4+ T cells and cytomegalovirus serostatus. Clones were read by immunoSEQ multiplex PCR, and TCRdb kept only the in-frame ones, dropping some. The repertoire holds approximately 44,000 clones, with around 76% as singletons. The specimen was memory CD4+ T cells from blood. These receptors came from an adult in good health and CMV-seronegative. Each CDR3 is given with its conserved first and last residue. D genes are given only for firm matches. Size is stated for part of the rows, as once, few or many counts, or as a class when the clone is expanded.

clone size	D gene	V gene	J gene	CDR3 DNA	CDR3 protein
-	-	TRBV7-2	TRBJ2-2	TGTGCCAGCAGCTTACCAGGTAGAAACACCGGGGAGCTGTTTTTT	CASSLPGRNTGELFF
-	-	TRBV5-5	TRBJ1-1	TGTGCCAGCAGCTTGGGGGCGGTGAACACTGAAGCTTTCTTT	CASSLGAVNTEAFF
-	-	TRBV5-1	TRBJ1-1	TGCGCCAGCAGCTTGGAAGGGAAGAACACTGAAGCTTTCTTT	CASSLEGKNTEAFF
-	TRBD1	TRBV6-1	TRBJ2-7	TGTGCCAGCAGAACTACAGGGGGCTCTTACGAGCAGTACTTC	CASRTTGGSYEQYF
-	-	TRBV7-9	TRBJ1-1	TGTGCCAGCAGTATAGGCGTGAACACTGAAGCTTTCTTT	CASSIGVNTEAFF
-	TRBD2	TRBV6-1	TRBJ2-5	TGTGCCAGCAGTGAATCTACTAGCGGGGAAGGGACCCAGTACTTC	CASSESTSGEGTQYF
-	-	TRBV5-1	TRBJ1-3	TGCGCCAGCAGCTGGGGGTCCCCCTCTGGAAACACCATATATTTT	CASSWGSPSGNTIYF
-	-	TRBV11-2	TRBJ1-1	TGTGCCAGCAGCTTAGTGGCTGAAGCTTTCTTT	CASSLVAEAFF
-	-	TRBV6-6	TRBJ2-2	TGTGCCAGCAGTCCGAACACAGGCACCGGGGAGCTGTTTTTT	CASSPNTGTGELFF
-	-	TRBV30	TRBJ1-2	TGTGCCTGGAGTGGTTTCAGGCGGGGAGGCTACACCTTC	CAWSGFRRGGYTF
once	-	TRBV2	TRBJ1-5	TGTGCCAGCAGGGCGGACAGCAATCAGCCCCAGCATTTT	CASRADSNQPQHF
-	TRBD1	TRBV5-1	TRBJ1-6	TGCGCCAGCAGACCGACAGGGGCTAGTCCCCTCCACTTT	CASRPTGASPLHF
few	-	TRBV11-2	TRBJ1-2	TGTGCCAGCAGCTCCAACCAAAGACACTCCGGCTATGGCTACACCTTC	CASSSNQRHSGYGYTF
-	-	TRBV27	TRBJ2-1	TGTGCCAGCAGCCCTCCGTACAGGGAAACTGAGCAGTTCTTC	CASSPPYRETEQFF
-	TRBD1	TRBV11-2	TRBJ1-6	TGTGCCAGCAGACCGACCGGGACAGGGGTTGGTTCACCCCTCCACTTT	CASRPTGTGVGSPLHF
few	-	TRBV5-1	TRBJ1-1	TGCGCCAGCAGCTTGGAATTGGGAACTGAAGCTTTCTTT	CASSLELGTEAFF
-	TRBD1	TRBV19	TRBJ2-6	TGTGCCAGTAGTCGCGGACAGGGGAGCTCTGGGGCCAACGTCCTGACTTTC	CASSRGQGSSGANVLTF
-	-	TRBV19	TRBJ1-6	TGTGCCAGTAGTATACAACCAGCCTATAATTCACCCCTCCACTTT	CASSIQPAYNSPLHF
-	TRBD1	TRBV5-4	TRBJ1-4	TGTGCCAGCAGCTCCGGGACAGATGAAAAACTGTTTTTT	CASSSGTDEKLFF
-	-	TRBV20-1	TRBJ2-3	TGCAGTGCCTCCACAGATACGCAGTATTTT	CSASTDTQYF
-	TRBD1	TRBV10-1	TRBJ2-2	TGCGCCAGCAGTGTAGGACAGGGGAACACCGGGGAGCTGTTTTTT	CASSVGQGNTGELFF
-	TRBD1	TRBV27	TRBJ2-7	TGTGCCAGCAGTTTAGCCGGGACAGGGTTGAACGAGCAGTACTTC	CASSLAGTGLNEQYF
-	-	TRBV5-1	TRBJ1-5	TGCGCCAGCAGCCTCGATCCTCGAGGGACTACCAATCAGCCCCAGCATTTT	CASSLDPRGTTNQPQHF
-	-	TRBV5-4	TRBJ2-6	TGTGCCAGCAGTACAGTCTCTGGGGCCAACGTCCTGACTTTC	CASSTVSGANVLTF
-	-	TRBV6-6	TRBJ2-2	TGTGCCAGCAGTTACGTCGGCGCTGGGGCCGGGGAGCTGTTTTTT	CASSYVGAGAGELFF
once	-	TRBV6-5	TRBJ1-5	TGTGCCAGCAAAACAGGGAGTCAGCCCCAGCATTTT	CASKTGSQPQHF
-	-	TRBV5-1	TRBJ2-5	TGCGCCAGCAGTCCGGGACTTAAAGAGACCCAGTACTTC	CASSPGLKETQYF
once	-	TRBV9	TRBJ2-7	TGTGCCAGCAGCGTAAGCTGGGCTGCGGCCTACGAGCAGTACTTC	CASSVSWAAAYEQYF
once	-	TRBV4-1	TRBJ1-3	TGCGCCAGCAGCCAAGAAGGGCTAGGGGCTGGAAACACCATATATTTT	CASSQEGLGAGNTIYF
-	-	TRBV4-2	TRBJ2-7	TGTGCCAGCAGCCAAGATCGTTCGGCGGCCGAGCAGTACTTC	CASSQDRSAAEQYF
-	TRBD1	TRBV28	TRBJ1-3	TGTGCCAGCAGTTTGGGACAGTTATCTCGAAACACCATATATTTT	CASSLGQLSRNTIYF
-	-	TRBV30	TRBJ2-5	TGTGCCTGGACAGGGTACGAGACCCAGTACTTC	CAWTGYETQYF
-	TRBD1	TRBV5-1	TRBJ1-3	TGCGCCAGCAGCACATCAGGGGGCGGATATGGAAACACCATATATTTT	CASSTSGGGYGNTIYF
-	-	TRBV7-6	TRBJ2-7	TGTGCCAGCTTCCCCTCTCGGAACAGGGTCTACGAGCAGTACTTC	CASFPSRNRVYEQYF
-	-	TRBV4-2	TRBJ2-1	TGTGCCAGCAGCCCACAGCAGGGGAAGTCCTACAATGAGCAGTTCTTC	CASSPQQGKSYNEQFF
-	-	TRBV7-2	TRBJ2-3	TGTGCCAGCAGCCCCACCCCCAATACGCAGTATTTT	CASSPTPNTQYF
once	TRBD1	TRBV10-2	TRBJ1-5	TGCGCCAGCAGTGTGACAGGGGGCTTTCAGCCCCAGCATTTT	CASSVTGGFQPQHF
-	TRBD1	TRBV7-8	TRBJ2-5	TGTGCCAGCAGCGTGGGAACAGGGGGCGGAGAAGAGACCCAGTACTTC	CASSVGTGGGEETQYF
-	TRBD1	TRBV5-4	TRBJ1-2	TGTGCCAGCAGCTCTTTAACGGGACAGGGGGCCTATGGCTACACCTTC	CASSSLTGQGAYGYTF
-	-	TRBV21-1	TRBJ1-5	TGTGCCAGCAGCAAACACCTCCCTTATAGCAATCAGCCCCAGCATTTT	CASSKHLPYSNQPQHF
-	-	TRBV5-8	TRBJ2-6	TGTGCCAGCAGCCTGGGGCCTGGGGCCAACGTCCTGACTTTC	CASSLGPGANVLTF
-	-	TRBV5-4	TRBJ1-1	TGTGCCAGCAGCTGGAAGGGGGACACTGAAGCTTTCTTT	CASSWKGDTEAFF
few	-	TRBV30	TRBJ1-2	TGTGCCCTAGGGGGGACCTATGGCTACACCTTC	CALGGTYGYTF
-	TRBD1	TRBV5-6	TRBJ1-2	TGTGCCAGCAGCCCTCTTCCGACAGGGCGGCACTATGGCTACACCTTC	CASSPLPTGRHYGYTF
few	TRBD1	TRBV5-4	TRBJ1-2	TGTGCCAGCAGCCACAACCGGGACAGGGGGCGGGTTGGCTATGGCTACACCTTC	CASSHNRDRGRVGYGYTF
-	-	TRBV5-1	TRBJ1-1	TGCGCCAGCAGCTTGGCGTTTTCTCAGGGGACGAACACTGAAGCTTTCTTT	CASSLAFSQGTNTEAFF
-	-	TRBV2	TRBJ1-5	TGTGCCAGCAGAGGGGATACGCCAAGCAATCAGCCCCAGCATTTT	CASRGDTPSNQPQHF
-	-	TRBV4-1	TRBJ2-2	TGCGCCAGCAGCCAAGAAGGAGGGGTCGGCACCGGGGAGCTGTTTTTT	CASSQEGGVGTGELFF
-	-	TRBV4-1	TRBJ1-4	TGCGCCAGCACCAGGGACGCAACTAATGAAAAACTGTTTTTT	CASTRDATNEKLFF